A single sample gave rise to the 12 T cell receptor beta chains below, sequenced in a study of shared clonotypes between healthy human individuals. TCRdb's copy holds only in-frame clones and misses some; the assay was immunoSEQ multiplex PCR. Of 650,000 to 700,000 clones in the sample, roughly 88% are singletons; the top ten hold 34%. The sample consisted of memory CD8+ T cells from PBMCs. Subset reported: CD45RO+ cells pooled with CCR7-negative TemRA cells. The receptors stem from a man between 18 and 35 years old in good health. Some clones in this sample may be carry-over from other donors' samples.

V usage is TRBV15 and J usage is TRBJ2-2; tentatively, D is TRBD1 (6 bases). Trimming stripped 8 bases from V and 3 bases from J, with 13 bases between. Germline CDR1 reads LNHNV; CDR2 reads YYDKDF (reference sequence). The CDR3 extends over 14 amino acids. CDR3 bases: TGTGCCACCCAGGGGATTTTGGACACCGGGGAGCTGTTTTTT. This codes for CATQGILDTGELFF.

The rearrangement uses TRBV5-1 and TRBJ1-3; 11 positions agree with TRBD1. The CDR3 covers 17 residues. V dropped 0 bases and J dropped 3; count of bases not matched to a gene: 5. Germline-derived CDR1 and CDR2 are SGHRS and YFSETQ. The CDR3 DNA sequence: TGCGCCAGCAGCTTGGAGGACAGGGGGCTCGTTGGAAACACCATATATTTT. Translated, it gives CASSLEDRGLVGNTIYF.

This chain joins TRBV14 and TRBJ1-1; D is unclear. Germline values: CDR1 SGHDN, CDR2 FVKESK. V dropped 4 bases and J dropped 10 bases, with 22 bases sitting between them. This CDR3 spans 15 amino acids. The CDR3, as DNA: TGTGCCAGCAGCCTAGGGATGCCAGCCCTAGCGGGAGCTTTCTTT. Amino acids: CASSLGMPALAGAFF.

V is TRBV5-5 and J is TRBJ1-5, with D uncertain. This CDR3 is built from 13 residues. Germline V gene lookup returns CDR1 SGHKS and CDR2 YYEKEE (reference sequence). The ends were cut back, 0 bases at V and 6 bases at J, with 7 bases in the middle. The CDR3 here is CASSLDESQPQHF. CDR3 nucleotide sequence: TGTGCCAGCAGCTTGGATGAGAGTCAGCCCCAGCATTTT.

The chain employs TRBV4-1 and TRBJ2-7; D is possibly TRBD1 (6 bases). The V end was cut by 2 bases, the J end by 3 bases, with 17 bases between. Germline lookup yields CDR1 MGHRA and CDR2 YSYEKL. This CDR3 spans 16 amino acids. For the CDR3, the DNA is TGCGCCAGCAGCCAAAATTACCCAGGGGCTTTCTACGAGCAGTACTTC. Translating it yields CASSQNYPGAFYEQYF.

The chain employs TRBV5-1 and TRBJ2-5; perhaps TRBD1 as D (7 bases). Per germline, CDR1 SGHRS and CDR2 YFSETQ. The CDR3 covers 16 residues. Trimming took 4 bases from V and 3 from J, leaving 19 bases between them. The CDR3 nucleotides are TGCGCCAGCAGCCGAGGAGGGGGCTGGGGCAAAGAGACCCAGTACTTC. This translates into CASSRGGGWGKETQYF. The full variable domain, its missing parts supplied by reference TRBV5-1 and TRBJ2-5, is KAGVTQTPRYLIKTRGQQVTLSCSPISGHRSVSWYQQTPGQGLQFLFEYFSETQRNKGNFPGRFSGRQFSNSRSEMNVSTLELGDSALYLCASSRGGGWGKETQYFGPGTRLLVL.

The chain couples TRBV27 to TRBJ2-4; D remains ambiguous. The CDR3 runs to 15 residues. V lost 5 bases to trimming and J lost 0 bases, with 11 bases between them. In germline, CDR1 is MNHEY, CDR2 SMNVEV (reference sequence). The CDR3 nucleotides read TGTGCCAGCAGTCCTTCGAAGGAAGCCAAAAACATTCAGTACTTC. As protein: CASSPSKEAKNIQYF.

The chain has TRBV5-1 and TRBJ2-7, with TRBD2 matching 8 bases. Trimming cost V 4 bases and J 4 bases; bases outside gene matches: 7. Germline values: CDR1 SGHRS, CDR2 YFSETQ. The CDR3 totals 14 residues. For the CDR3, the DNA is TGCGCCAGCAGCCCGGGACTAGGGGAGTACGAGCAGTACTTC. Translated, it gives CASSPGLGEYEQYF.

The table lists this clone with a count of one. The chain joins TRBV7-2 to TRBJ2-1; 8 nucleotides line up with TRBD1. This CDR3 region has 16 residues. V lost 6 bases, J lost 5 bases, and 12 bases stayed unmatched. CDR1 and CDR2 (germline): SGHTA, FQGNSA. This CDR3 reads CASRPSWGTGNNEQFF. CDR3 nucleotides: TGTGCCAGCAGACCCAGTTGGGGGACAGGAAACAATGAGCAGTTCTTC.

This clone showed up just once. The chain recombines TRBV28 with TRBJ1-2, with 7 bases lining up with TRBD1. The CDR3 covers 13 residues. From germline, CDR1 is MDHEN and CDR2 SYDVKM. V lost 6 bases and J lost 8; bases outside the gene matches: 9. CDR3 residues: CASSRGTVWGYTF. CDR3 DNA sequence: TGTGCCAGCAGCAGGGGGACAGTATGGGGCTACACCTTC.

In nucleotides, the CDR3 is TGTGCCAGCAGCTCGCGGGACAGGTTCGAAGCTTTCTTT. It translates to CASSSRDRFEAFF. The chain combines TRBV7-2 with TRBJ1-1; 8 nucleotides match TRBD1. Germline V gene lookup returns CDR1 SGHTA and CDR2 FQGNSA. CDR3 length: 13 residues. V lost 4 bases and J lost 8; bases outside the gene matches: 6.

The chain is built from TRBV18 and TRBJ2-1; TRBD1 aligns across 8 bases. Trimming took 2 bases from V and 7 from J; bases not matched to a gene: 4. The CDR3 sequence is 14 residues long. Germline V gene data show CDR1 as KGHSH and CDR2 as LQKENI. CDR3 in amino acids: CASSPGQGWNEQFF. The CDR3 coding sequence is TGTGCCAGCTCACCAGGACAGGGTTGGAATGAGCAGTTCTTC.